The present T cell receptor (beta chain) was sequenced within a study of T cell clones after liver transplantation. General study points: These preliminary findings come from unstandardized post-transplant sampling times. Compared with third party-reactive sequences, donor-reactive ones declined more, independent of withdrawal success.

About this clone itself: Its antigen is undetermined. Other DNA sequences of this sample code for an identical CDR3.

Trimming shortened V by 1 base and J by 6 bases, and 5 bases separated the two germline ends. Germline CDR1 is SGHAT and CDR2 is FQNNGV. The CDR3 has 12 amino acids. Clones were read by immunoSEQ multiplex PCR, and TCRdb kept only the in-frame ones, dropping some. In the table there are just over 80,000 clones, roughly four fifths of which are singletons. Thawed unstimulated PBMCs were FACS-sorted by CD3, CD4 and CD8 into two populations. Sequencing was performed on CD4+ T cells from blood, taken 45 to 46 months after liver transplant. The chain combines TRBV11-2 with TRBJ2-3; D gene uncertain. This TCR derives from a human patient who received a liver transplant. Some T cells may be supplied by the graft donor. The CDR3 coding sequence is TGTGCCAGCAGCTTAGGATACGATACGCAGTATTTT. This translates into CASSLGYDTQYF.